These 26 T cell receptor beta chains were sequenced from one sample in a study of relationships among human T cell subsets. The Th1 cells were the flow-through after CD25, CD56 and CD294 bead selections. From mRNA, alpha and beta CDR3 regions were amplified using semiquantitative ARM-PCR. Exponential amplification used communal superprimers after tagged nested gene-specific primers in ARM-PCR. TCRdb re-derived calls from the multiplex PCR reads in MiXCR, one entry per CDR3 protein. The sample holds 13,000 or so distinct CDR3 sequences, approximately 67% seen once. Sequencing input: CD4+ Th1 cells sorted from blood. Receptors were obtained from a man between 40 and 49 years old in good health.

J is TRBJ2-3 and V is TRBV15, with a possible D match to TRBD2 (6 bases). Germline values: CDR1 LNHNV, CDR2 YYDKDF (reference sequence). Trimming removed 0 bases at V and 7 bases at J, with 11 bases between. CDR3 length equals 14 residues. CDR3 amino acids: CATSREAGSNTQYF. As DNA, the CDR3 is TGTGCCACCAGCAGAGAGGCGGGGTCGAATACGCAGTATTTT.

The CDR3 DNA reads as TGCGCCAGCAGGCGACAGGGTACCGACACTGAAGCTTTCTTT. Amino acid sequence: CASRRQGTDTEAFF. The rearrangement uses TRBV5-1 and TRBJ1-1; 7 positions match TRBD1. The length of the CDR3 is 14 residues. V shed 5 bases, J shed 3 bases, and the junction held 7 bases outside the gene matches. CDR1 SGHRS and CDR2 YFSETQ come from the germline V gene.

The chain couples TRBV24-1 to TRBJ2-3; D perhaps matches TRBD2 (6 bases). CDR1 and CDR2 from the germline V gene are KGHDR and SFDVKD. CDR3 length: 13 amino acids. Deletions cut 9 bases from V and 2 bases from J, with 11 bases between. CDR3 nucleotide sequence: TGTGCCACCCATTCGGGGGACACAGATACGCAGTATTTT. Its protein is CATHSGDTDTQYF.

This clonotype was seen only a few times. The chain carries TRBV20-1 and TRBJ2-1; D ambiguous. Germline V CDR1 and CDR2: DFQATT, SNEGSKA (reference sequence). The V gene lost 6 bases and the J gene lost 8 bases, with 14 bases spanning the gap. This CDR3 is built from 12 residues. In nucleotides, the CDR3 is TGCAGTGCAAGCCTCGATGGGGATGAGCAGTTCTTC. Protein product: CSASLDGDEQFF.

This chain joins TRBV11-2 and TRBJ2-2; unclear D gene. The germline gives CDR1 SGHAT, CDR2 FQNNGV. Trimming left V 0 bases short and J 13 bases short, with 9 bases between. The CDR3 consists of 12 residues. The chain's CDR3 is CASSLDGPPLFF. As DNA, the CDR3 is TGTGCCAGCAGCTTAGACGGCCCCCCGCTGTTTTTT.

In its sample, this clonotype was seen a few times. The J gene is TRBJ2-1, the V gene TRBV11-2; TRBD2 agrees at 12 bases. V trimming: 3 bases; J trimming: 0 bases; junction bases outside the gene matches: 0. The CDR3 runs 16 residues. Germline-derived CDR1 and CDR2 are SGHAT and FQNNGV. The CDR3 loop reads CASSLTSGSSYNEQFF. The CDR3 DNA is TGTGCCAGCAGCTTGACTAGCGGGAGCTCCTACAATGAGCAGTTCTTC.

The chain recombines TRBV5-1 with TRBJ1-3; the D is unclear. There are 15 residues in the CDR3. Trimming took 0 bases from V and 4 from J, leaving 11 bases between them. Germline-derived CDR1 and CDR2 are SGHRS and YFSETQ. The CDR3 here is CASSLEGSAGNTIYF. CDR3 nucleotides: TGCGCCAGCAGCTTGGAGGGCTCCGCCGGAAACACCATATATTTT.

The chain recombines TRBV20-1 with TRBJ1-6; tentatively, D is TRBD1 (6 bases). Per germline, CDR1 DFQATT and CDR2 SNEGSKA (reference sequence). Trimming cost V 0 bases and J 0 bases, with 18 bases left between them. The CDR3 runs 19 residues. The CDR3 protein is CSARDGLQGGSSYNSPLHF. The CDR3 nucleotides are TGCAGTGCTAGAGACGGACTACAGGGAGGAAGCTCCTATAATTCACCCCTCCACTTT.

The gene calls are TRBV20-1 and TRBJ2-7; 8 positions agree with TRBD2. In germline, CDR1 is DFQATT, CDR2 SNEGSKA (reference sequence). The CDR3 runs 15 residues. Trimming cost V 0 bases and J 7 bases; bases outside gene matches: 11. The CDR3 coding sequence is TGCAGTGCTAGAGATTCAGGGCGGGAGGTCGATGAGCAGTACTTC. It encodes CSARDSGREVDEQYF.

V is TRBV19 and J is TRBJ1-2; D call uncertain. Germline assignment: CDR1 LNHDA and CDR2 SQIVND (reference sequence). Trimming removed 7 bases at V and 4 bases at J, with 13 bases between. This CDR3 is built from 13 residues. The CDR3 region has the DNA TGTGCCAGTACCCGGACGGATACCTATGGCTACACCTTC. Protein sequence: CASTRTDTYGYTF. Drawing the rest from reference TRBV19 and TRBJ1-2, the complete variable domain is DGGITQSPKYLFRKEGQNVTLSCEQNLNHDAMYWYRQDPGQGLRLIYYSQIVNDFQKGDIAEGYSVSREKKESFPLTVTSAQKNPTAFYLCASTRTDTYGYTFGSGTRLTVV.

The chain employs TRBV27 and TRBJ2-7; D possibly corresponds to TRBD2 (6 bases). The CDR3 length is 14 residues. Germline V gene lookup returns CDR1 MNHEY and CDR2 SMNVEV (reference sequence). V shed 3 bases and J shed 2 bases, with 11 bases lying between them. The CDR3 DNA reads TGTGCCAGCAGTTTTGCGGCGGGGACCTACGAGCAGTACTTC. The encoded protein is CASSFAAGTYEQYF.

The chain employs TRBV11-2 and TRBJ1-5, with D uncertain. The CDR3 runs 13 residues. Germline CDR1 reads SGHAT; CDR2 reads FQNNGV. V was clipped by 4 bases and J by 16 bases, with 20 bases between them. The CDR3 DNA follows: TGTGCCAGCAGCTCCCAGGAGGGAGGAAAAATTCATTTT. Protein sequence: CASSSQEGGKIHF.

This chain links TRBV18 with TRBJ2-3, with D hard to call. This CDR3 is built from 13 residues. Trimming removed 3 bases from V and 5 bases from J, with 9 bases in between. Per germline, CDR1 KGHSH and CDR2 LQKENI. The CDR3 DNA reads TGTGCCAGCTCACCGGGCGACGTAGATACGCAGTATTTT. It codes for CASSPGDVDTQYF.

This clonotype has only a few counts. The CDR3 region is CASSLGAGKPTDTQYF. The CDR3 DNA follows: TGTGCCAGCAGCTTAGGAGCGGGGAAGCCCACAGATACGCAGTATTTT. V is TRBV11-2 and J is TRBJ2-3, with 7 bases identical to TRBD2. V lost 1 base, J lost 2 bases, and 6 bases stayed unmatched. CDR1 is SGHAT, CDR2 FQNNGV, per germline. The CDR3 has 16 amino acids.

The chain uses TRBV6-1 and TRBJ2-1; 8 nucleotides agree with TRBD2. This CDR3 contains 13 residues. Germline CDR1 and CDR2: MNHNS and SASEGT. The trim removed 3 bases at V and 14 bases at J, leaving 9 bases unmatched. For the CDR3, the DNA is TGTGCCAGCAGTGATGTGGGGGGACTAGAGGAGTTCTTC. It codes for CASSDVGGLEEFF.

This CDR3 reads CSVVQLGGHGYTF. The CDR3, as DNA: TGCAGCGTTGTCCAACTGGGGGGGCATGGCTACACCTTC. The rearrangement joins TRBV29-1 to TRBJ1-2, with D possibly TRBD1 on 6 matching bases. The germline gives CDR1 SQVTM, CDR2 ANQGSEA. The CDR3 contains 13 residues. Trimming took off 4 bases at V and 6 bases at J, with 15 bases between the two ends.

This clonotype was picked up a small number of times. The V and J genes are TRBV11-2 and TRBJ1-1; D not resolved. Looked up from germline, CDR1 is SGHAT and CDR2 is FQNNGV. This CDR3 has 12 residues. V lost 1 base to trimming and J lost 4 bases, with 4 bases between them. This CDR3 reads CASSLVGTEAFF. The CDR3 DNA sequence: TGTGCCAGCAGCTTAGTGGGCACTGAAGCTTTCTTT.

This clonotype was seen once. The J gene is TRBJ2-1, the V gene TRBV11-2, with no clear D. The CDR3 totals 11 residues. V was shortened by 2 bases and J by 13 bases, with 9 bases between the two germline ends. Germline CDR1 SGHAT, CDR2 FQNNGV. CDR3: CASSLTGPQFF. As DNA, the CDR3 is TGTGCCAGCAGCTTAACCGGGCCCCAGTTCTTC.

V is TRBV19 and J is TRBJ1-2; D might be TRBD1 (6 bases). This CDR3 comprises 13 residues. V was clipped by 5 bases and J by 4 bases, with 11 bases between them. Germline-derived CDR1 and CDR2 are LNHDA and SQIVND (reference sequence). This CDR3 is CASSPDRFYGYTF. The CDR3 coding sequence is TGTGCCAGTAGTCCGGACAGATTCTATGGCTACACCTTC. Full variable domain (missing parts from reference TRBV19 and TRBJ1-2): DGGITQSPKYLFRKEGQNVTLSCEQNLNHDAMYWYRQDPGQGLRLIYYSQIVNDFQKGDIAEGYSVSREKKESFPLTVTSAQKNPTAFYLCASSPDRFYGYTFGSGTRLTVV.

This clonotype was seen once. The chain combines TRBV11-3 with TRBJ2-3; no clear D gene. V lost 2 bases to trimming and J lost 0 bases, with 6 bases between them. The CDR3 extends over 14 amino acids. CDR1 is SGHNT and CDR2 is YENEEA in the germline V gene. CDR3 sequence: CASSLRASTDTQYF. The CDR3 bases are TGTGCCAGCAGCTTACGTGCTAGCACAGATACGCAGTATTTT.

The chain employs TRBV12-3 or TRBV12-4 and TRBJ2-7; weak D call: TRBD1 (5 bases). The CDR3 is made up of 12 amino acids. The germline V and J ends were trimmed by 5 bases and 3 bases, with 8 bases remaining between them. In DNA, the CDR3 is TGTGCCAGCAGTAACCAGGGCTACGAGCAGTACTTC. This encodes CASSNQGYEQYF.

This clonotype was found a few times. The rearrangement joins TRBV12-3 or TRBV12-4 to TRBJ2-6; D is unclear. CDR3 size: 18 residues. V lost 1 base and J lost 1, with 14 bases in between. The CDR3 DNA reads TGTGCCAGCAGTTTAGTTCTAGGGCATAGATCTGGGGCCAACGTCCTGACTTTC. This translates into CASSLVLGHRSGANVLTF.

J is TRBJ1-4 and V is TRBV12-3 or TRBV12-4; a weak D match, TRBD1 (5 bases). V was cut by 8 bases and J by 10 bases, with 14 bases left in between. The CDR3 contains 12 residues. This chain's CDR3 is CASGLQGVKLFF. The DNA of the CDR3 is TGTGCCAGCGGCCTTCAAGGGGTAAAACTGTTTTTT.

This clonotype was detected only a few times. This chain connects TRBV4-1 to TRBJ1-2; D perhaps matches TRBD1 (6 bases). The CDR3 totals 14 residues. Germline values: CDR1 MGHRA, CDR2 YSYEKL. V lost 3 bases, J lost 2 bases, and 10 bases lay in between. CDR3 sequence: CASSHQGKNYGYTF. As DNA, the CDR3 is TGCGCCAGCAGCCATCAGGGGAAAAACTATGGCTACACCTTC.

This clonotype was seen only a few times. This chain uses TRBV7-3 with TRBJ1-3; 7 positions agree with TRBD1. V lost 5 bases to trimming and J lost 0 bases; unmatched junction nucleotides: 16. CDR1 and CDR2 (germline): SGHTA, FQGTGA. The CDR3 spans 19 residues. Here the CDR3 DNA reads TGTGCCAGCAGCCTCGACGGGACAGCTCACGAGAGCTCTGGAAACACCATATATTTT. Translation gives CASSLDGTAHESSGNTIYF.

J is TRBJ2-7 and V is TRBV6-1; TRBD2 agrees at 15 bases. The CDR3 length is 18 residues. CDR1 is MNHNS and CDR2 is SASEGT in the germline V gene. Trimming took 2 bases from V and 4 from J; bases not matched to a gene: 9. CDR3 loop: CASSELRGLAGGRYEQYF. CDR3 DNA sequence: TGTGCCAGCAGTGAACTTCGGGGACTAGCGGGAGGACGATACGAGCAGTACTTC.